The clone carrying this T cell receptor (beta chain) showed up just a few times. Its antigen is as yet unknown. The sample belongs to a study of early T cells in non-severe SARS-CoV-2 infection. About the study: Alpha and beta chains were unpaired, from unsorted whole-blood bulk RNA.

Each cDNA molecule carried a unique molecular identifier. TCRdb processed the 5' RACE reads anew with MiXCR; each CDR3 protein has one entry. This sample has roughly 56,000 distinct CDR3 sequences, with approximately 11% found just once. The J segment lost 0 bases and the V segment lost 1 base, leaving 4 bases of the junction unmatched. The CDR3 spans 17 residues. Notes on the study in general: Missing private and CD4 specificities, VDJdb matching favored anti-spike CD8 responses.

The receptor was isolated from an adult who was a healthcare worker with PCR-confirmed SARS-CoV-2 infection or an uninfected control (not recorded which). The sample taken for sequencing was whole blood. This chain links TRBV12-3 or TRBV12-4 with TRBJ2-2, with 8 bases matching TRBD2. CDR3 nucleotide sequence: TGTGCCAGCAGTTTAGGACTAGCGTTCGCGAACACCGGGGAGCTGTTTTTT. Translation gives CASSLGLAFANTGELFF.